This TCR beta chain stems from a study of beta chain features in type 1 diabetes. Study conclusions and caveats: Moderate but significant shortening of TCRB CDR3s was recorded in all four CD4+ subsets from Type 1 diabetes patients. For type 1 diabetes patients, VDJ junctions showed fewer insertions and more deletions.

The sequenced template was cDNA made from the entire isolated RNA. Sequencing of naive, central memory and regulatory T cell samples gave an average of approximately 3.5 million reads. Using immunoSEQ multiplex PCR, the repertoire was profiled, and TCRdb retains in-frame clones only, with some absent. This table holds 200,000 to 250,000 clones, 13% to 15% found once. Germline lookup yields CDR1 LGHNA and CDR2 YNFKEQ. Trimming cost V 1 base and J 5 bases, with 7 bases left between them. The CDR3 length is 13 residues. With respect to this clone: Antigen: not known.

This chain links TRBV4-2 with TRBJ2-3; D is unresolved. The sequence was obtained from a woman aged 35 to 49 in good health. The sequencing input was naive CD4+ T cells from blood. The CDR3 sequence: CASSQASEDTQYF. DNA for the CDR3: TGTGCCAGCAGCCAAGCTAGTGAAGATACGCAGTATTTT.